This T cell receptor beta chain came from a study of blood T cell repertoires in COVID-19. For the study at large: Acute and convalescent COVID-19 specimens originated in the United States, Italy and Spain. PBMCs, B-cell-depleted T cells, or T cells provided the cDNA or gDNA that made up the material.

Assay: immunoSEQ multiplex PCR; the TCRdb copy retains only in-frame clones and omits some. The sample has around 200,000 clones, about 90% seen once. CDR1 is SGHTA, CDR2 FQGNSA, per germline. The V gene lost 5 bases and the J gene lost 3 bases, with 12 bases spanning the gap. This CDR3 contains 14 residues. Participant ages covered 18 to 89 years across 24 US areas. The chain joins TRBV7-2 to TRBJ2-3; D gene unclear. Sequencing was performed on PBMCs or T cells enriched from blood (not recorded which). The clonotype was recovered from a man aged 25 to 40 who had recovered from COVID-19. The CDR3 sequence: CASSLYEATDTQYF. DNA for the CDR3: TGTGCCAGCAGCCTTTATGAAGCGACAGATACGCAGTATTTT.